Listed here are 30 T cell receptor beta chains from one sample, sequenced in a study of blood T cell repertoires in COVID-19. Libraries were prepared by immunoSEQ multiplex PCR; TCRdb keeps only in-frame clonotypes and omits some of them. The sample holds about 160,000 clones, over 80% seen once. The source material was peripheral blood. All receptors come from a woman in her 50s with acute or convalescent COVID-19.

V and J are TRBV7-2 and TRBJ2-1; 7 bases map to TRBD2. Germline V gene lookup returns CDR1 SGHTA and CDR2 FQGNSA. This CDR3 has 15 residues. The trim removed 5 bases at V and 7 bases at J, leaving 11 bases unmatched. DNA for the CDR3: TGTGCCAGCAGCCCCCCCGGACTAGTTGATAATGAGCAGTTCTTC. This encodes CASSPPGLVDNEQFF.

V is TRBV5-6 and J is TRBJ1-2, with D possibly being TRBD1 (5 bases). Trimming shortened V by 0 bases and J by 8 bases, and 11 bases separated the two germline ends. The CDR3 runs to 13 residues. CDR1 and CDR2 from the germline V gene are SGHDT and YYEEEE. CDR3 DNA sequence: TGTGCCAGCAGCTTGGCGGCAGGGCAAGGCTACACCTTC. It translates to CASSLAAGQGYTF.

The J gene is TRBJ1-1, the V gene TRBV19; 9 bases fit TRBD1. Germline-derived CDR1 and CDR2 are LNHDA and SQIVND (reference sequence). V gave up 7 bases and J gave up 1 base; unmatched junction bases: 4. The CDR3 contains 14 residues. As DNA, the CDR3 is TGTGCCAGTATCCAGGACAGGGGGAACACTGAAGCTTTCTTT. This gives the protein CASIQDRGNTEAFF. Full variable domain (remainder filled in from reference TRBV19 and TRBJ1-1): DGGITQSPKYLFRKEGQNVTLSCEQNLNHDAMYWYRQDPGQGLRLIYYSQIVNDFQKGDIAEGYSVSREKKESFPLTVTSAQKNPTAFYLCASIQDRGNTEAFFGQGTRLTVV.

The rearrangement links TRBV28 to TRBJ1-3; TRBD1 agrees at 12 bases. The ends lost 3 bases at V and 0 bases at J; junction bases unmatched: 6. The germline gives CDR1 MDHEN, CDR2 SYDVKM. The CDR3 extends over 18 amino acids. CDR3 bases: TGTGCCAGCAGTTTTTTGGGACAGGGGGCTGTCTCTGGAAACACCATATATTTT. It yields the protein CASSFLGQGAVSGNTIYF.

This rearrangement joins TRBV2 to TRBJ2-2; 9 bases match TRBD1. CDR3 length: 17 residues. J lost 7 bases, V lost 6 bases, and 15 bases had no gene match. From germline, CDR1 is SNHLY and CDR2 FYNNEI. The CDR3 bases are TGTGCCAGCAGCTCTAGGACAGGGGCCCTGTTTGTCGGGGAGCTGTTTTTT. The encoded protein is CASSSRTGALFVGELFF.

This clone was counted a single time. CDR3 coding DNA: TGTGCCAGCAGCCCAGTCCCGGGACAGATATTTAACTATGGCTACACCTTC. Its protein product is CASSPVPGQIFNYGYTF. This chain uses TRBV21-1 with TRBJ1-2; the table assigns TRBD1, which was not confirmed against the DNA. TRBV21-1 is a listed pseudogene. The CDR3 length is 17 residues.

V is TRBV9 and J is TRBJ2-7; 10 nucleotides agree with TRBD1. Germline V CDR1 and CDR2: SGDLS, YYNGEE. This CDR3 has 14 residues. The V segment lost 4 bases and the J segment 5 bases; nucleotides outside the gene matches: 6. The CDR3 nucleotides are TGTGCCAGCAGCCCGGGGACAGGGGTTAACGAGCAGTACTTC. Translating gives CASSPGTGVNEQYF.

The gene calls are TRBV12-3 or TRBV12-4 and TRBJ2-1; 8 nucleotides line up with TRBD2. The CDR3 has 12 amino acids. V shed 6 bases, J shed 5 bases, and the junction held 0 bases outside the gene matches. The CDR3: CASRLADNEQFF. CDR3 nucleotides: TGTGCCAGCAGACTAGCGGACAATGAGCAGTTCTTC.

The genes are TRBV5-6 and TRBJ1-5; tentative D call: TRBD1 (5 bases). This CDR3 has 15 residues. V was shortened by 5 bases and J by 3 bases, with 15 bases between the two germline ends. Germline V CDR1 and CDR2: SGHDT, YYEEEE. The CDR3 loop reads CASSQVREANQPQHF. As DNA, the CDR3 is TGTGCCAGCAGTCAGGTCAGGGAGGCCAATCAGCCCCAGCATTTT. The full variable domain, with the rest looked up from reference TRBV5-6 and TRBJ1-5, is DAGVTQSPTHLIKTRGQQVTLRCSPKSGHDTVSWYQQALGQGPQFIFQYYEEEERQRGNFPDRFSGHQFPNYSSELNVNALLLGDSALYLCASSQVREANQPQHFGDGTRLSIL.

The J gene is TRBJ2-7, the V gene TRBV27; 7 positions agree with TRBD1. V lost 0 bases to trimming and J lost 3 bases; unmatched junction nucleotides: 5. The CDR3 sequence is 15 residues long. The V gene's germline CDR1 is MNHEY and CDR2 SMNVEV (reference sequence). In DNA form, the CDR3 reads TGTGCCAGCAGTTTATCCTGGGACAGCAACTACGAGCAGTACTTC. It specifies CASSLSWDSNYEQYF.

The rearrangement links TRBV28 to TRBJ2-3; the D is unclear. V was clipped by 6 bases and J by 0 bases, with 7 bases between them. CDR1 MDHEN and CDR2 SYDVKM come from the germline V gene. This CDR3 region has 13 residues. This CDR3 reads CASSPISTDTQYF. The DNA for the CDR3 is TGTGCCAGCAGCCCAATCAGCACAGATACGCAGTATTTT.

DNA of the CDR3: TGTGCCAGCAGTTTCGGGACAGGGGTACTGTACTTC. Translated: CASSFGTGVLYF. This chain connects TRBV12-3 or TRBV12-4 to TRBJ2-7; 10 positions match TRBD1. The CDR3 is made up of 12 amino acids. V shed 3 bases, J shed 12 bases, and the junction held 5 bases outside the gene matches.

The chain has TRBV7-9 and TRBJ2-7, with 9 bases fitting TRBD1. J lost 6 bases, V lost 5 bases, and 8 bases had no gene match. Germline assignment: CDR1 SEHNR and CDR2 FQNEAQ (reference sequence). The CDR3 has 14 amino acids. The CDR3, as DNA: TGTGCCAGCAGCCAACAGGGGGCTACGCGCGAGCAGTACTTC. It yields the protein CASSQQGATREQYF.

Here the CDR3 reads CASSIPGLAGGTGELFF. The CDR3 DNA is TGTGCCAGCAGCATACCCGGACTAGCGGGGGGAACCGGGGAGCTGTTTTTT. V and J are TRBV5-8 and TRBJ2-2, with 14 bases identical to TRBD2. Germline lookup yields CDR1 SGHTS and CDR2 YDEGEE. The CDR3 totals 17 residues. The V segment lost 4 bases and the J segment 5 bases; nucleotides outside the gene matches: 7.

The CDR3: CASSPGTGSTEAFF. The CDR3 coding sequence is TGTGCCAGCTCACCAGGGACAGGGAGCACTGAAGCTTTCTTT. This chain links TRBV18 with TRBJ1-1; 9 nucleotides agree with TRBD1. Germline CDR1 is KGHSH and CDR2 is LQKENI. The junction had 2 bases not matched to a gene; V was cut back by 2 bases and J by 4 bases. CDR3 length: 14 amino acids. The full variable domain, its missing parts supplied by reference TRBV18 and TRBJ1-1, is NAGVMQNPRHLVRRRGQEARLRCSPMKGHSHVYWYRQLPEEGLKFMVYLQKENIIDESGMPKERFSAEFPKEGPSILRIQQVVRGDSAAYFCASSPGTGSTEAFFGQGTRLTVV.

The chain uses TRBV18 and TRBJ1-3; 9 bases are a match to TRBD1. This CDR3 region has 17 residues. Germline values: CDR1 KGHSH, CDR2 LQKENI. After removal of 4 bases from V and 1 base from J, the junction contained 8 bases not matched to a gene. CDR3 amino acids: CASSLRTGAASGNTIYF. Here the CDR3 DNA reads TGTGCCAGCTCACTCAGGACAGGGGCGGCTTCTGGAAACACCATATATTTT.

The chain employs TRBV7-2 and TRBJ1-2; possible D gene TRBD1, 5 bases. This CDR3 has 12 residues. Trimming left V 3 bases short and J 7 bases short, with 9 bases between. Germline assignment: CDR1 SGHTA and CDR2 FQGNSA. The CDR3 DNA is TGTGCCAGCAGCTTGGGGCCAAGTGGCTACACCTTC. Protein sequence: CASSLGPSGYTF.

This chain connects TRBV7-9 to TRBJ1-4; 9 bases line up with TRBD1. Germline V gene data show CDR1 as SEHNR and CDR2 as FQNEAQ (reference sequence). V lost 5 bases to trimming and J lost 6 bases; unmatched junction nucleotides: 4. This CDR3 has 14 residues. CDR3: CASSSRDRDEKLFF. The DNA for the CDR3 is TGTGCCAGCAGCAGCCGGGACAGGGATGAAAAACTGTTTTTT.

The rearrangement links TRBV21-1 to TRBJ2-2; the listed D gene, TRBD2, was not tested against the DNA. TRBV21-1 is annotated as a pseudogene. The CDR3 runs to 16 residues. In DNA form, the CDR3 reads TGTGCCAGCAGCAAAGCGGGAGGGTTGCACACCGGGGAGCTGTTTTTT. Translating it yields CASSKAGGLHTGELFF.

This clone appeared once. The V gene is TRBV18, the J gene TRBJ2-3; TRBD1 might be the D (5 bases). V was clipped by 3 bases and J by 2 bases, with 9 bases between them. This CDR3 contains 14 residues. Germline V CDR1 and CDR2: KGHSH, LQKENI. The CDR3 sequence: CASSPGQNTDTQYF. DNA of the CDR3: TGTGCCAGCTCACCGGGGCAGAACACAGATACGCAGTATTTT. The whole variable domain, remainder taken from reference TRBV18 and TRBJ2-3, is NAGVMQNPRHLVRRRGQEARLRCSPMKGHSHVYWYRQLPEEGLKFMVYLQKENIIDESGMPKERFSAEFPKEGPSILRIQQVVRGDSAAYFCASSPGQNTDTQYFGPGTRLTVL.

The V call is TRBV7-2, the J call TRBJ1-2; D is uncertain. The CDR3 consists of 15 residues. Trimming stripped 5 bases from V and 4 bases from J, with 17 bases between. The germline V gene encodes CDR1 SGHTA and CDR2 FQGNSA. The DNA for the CDR3 is TGTGCCAGCAGCAATAGTCACGTGACTAGCTATGGCTACACCTTC. It specifies CASSNSHVTSYGYTF.

This chain connects TRBV28 to TRBJ2-3; TRBD2 agrees at 10 bases. With V trimmed by 6 bases and J by 6 bases, 15 bases remained unmatched. CDR3 length equals 17 residues. Germline V CDR1 and CDR2: MDHEN, SYDVKM. CDR3 sequence reads: CASRIISDGTSADTQYF. DNA for the CDR3: TGTGCCAGCAGAATTATAAGTGACGGGACTAGCGCCGATACGCAGTATTTT.

The chain employs TRBV6-4 and TRBJ2-3, with D tentatively TRBD2 (5 bases). The CDR3 covers 13 residues. CDR1 is MRHNA and CDR2 is SNTAGT in the germline V gene. V was pared by 11 bases and J by 4 bases, with 16 bases between. The CDR3 coding sequence is TGTGCCGACCCTGGCGAGGGAGCAGATACGCAGTATTTT. Its translation: CADPGEGADTQYF.

V and J are TRBV20-1 and TRBJ1-2, with D hard to call. Germline V lookup: CDR1 DFQATT, CDR2 SNEGSKA (reference sequence). This CDR3 spans 11 amino acids. CDR3 sequence (DNA): TGCAGCTTCCTAGGCGTTTATGGCTACACCTTC. Protein sequence: CSFLGVYGYTF.

The CDR3 bases are TGTGCCAGCTCACTGGACAGGGACGCTTTCTTT. Its translation: CASSLDRDAFF. The V call is TRBV18, the J call TRBJ1-1; 8 bases are shared with TRBD1. J lost 11 bases, V lost 4 bases, and 3 bases had no gene match. CDR1 is KGHSH, CDR2 LQKENI, per germline. The CDR3 is 11 residues long.

The CDR3 loop is CASSRHRDSGELFF. DNA for the CDR3: TGTGCCAGCAGCAGGCACCGTGACTCCGGGGAGCTGTTTTTT. V usage is TRBV21-1 and J usage is TRBJ2-2; the tabulated D call, TRBD2, remains unverified against the DNA. TRBV21-1 is a recognized pseudogene. The CDR3 is 14 residues long.

The rearrangement uses TRBV7-9 and TRBJ1-4; 9 bases match TRBD1. V shed 5 bases, J shed 3 bases, and the junction held 16 bases outside the gene matches. This CDR3 region has 19 residues. Per germline, CDR1 SEHNR and CDR2 FQNEAQ (reference sequence). The DNA for the CDR3 is TGTGCCAGCAGCCCCAGGCCCGGGACAGGGACCCCACCTAATGAAAAACTGTTTTTT. Protein product: CASSPRPGTGTPPNEKLFF.

This chain's CDR3 is CASTPGTTNEKLFF. For the CDR3, the DNA is TGTGCCAGCACTCCAGGGACAACTAATGAAAAACTGTTTTTT. V is TRBV9 and J is TRBJ1-4, with D tentatively TRBD1 (5 bases). This CDR3 contains 14 residues. Germline V CDR1 and CDR2: SGDLS, YYNGEE. V was clipped by 6 bases and J by 0 bases, with 9 bases between them.

The rearrangement uses TRBV30 and TRBJ1-5; 12 positions match TRBD1. The length of the CDR3 is 18 residues. V was pared by 2 bases and J by 5 bases, with 13 bases of the junction left unmatched. Germline V gives CDR1 GTSNPN, CDR2 SVGIG (reference sequence). CDR3 loop: CAWSIPPGTGGFYQPQHF. The CDR3 nucleotides are TGTGCCTGGAGTATCCCCCCCGGGACAGGGGGCTTCTATCAGCCCCAGCATTTT.

The chain is built from TRBV27 and TRBJ1-2; D gene unclear. Germline V gene lookup returns CDR1 MNHEY and CDR2 SMNVEV (reference sequence). Deletions cut 7 bases from V and 0 bases from J, with 21 bases between. This CDR3 has 17 residues. As DNA, the CDR3 is TGTGCCAGCATTCCTGGAGTGAGGAGCAAGCCTAACTATGGCTACACCTTC. It translates to CASIPGVRSKPNYGYTF.